Shown below are 4 T cell receptor beta chains from a single sample sequenced in a study of blood T cells in healthy people across ages. Alongside a J-beta primer mix, a sample-barcoded 5' primer served in a second PCR lasting 7 to 11 cycles. TCRdb re-derived calls from the 5' RACE reads in MiXCR, one entry per CDR3 protein. The sample shows about 670,000 distinct CDR3 sequences, 40% to 65% of them seen only once. Sequencing input: blood. The receptors were gathered from a woman aged 80 or over in good health.

There are a few counts of this clonotype. The chain uses TRBV3-1 and TRBJ2-3; D is uncertain. The CDR3 spans 11 residues. V shed 1 base and J shed 8 bases, with 4 bases lying between them. CDR1 is LGHDT and CDR2 is YNNKEL in the germline V gene (reference sequence). CDR3 sequence (DNA): TGTGCCAGCAGCCAAGGCTGTACGCAGTATTTT. It is translated as CASSQGCTQYF.

This clonotype was found many times. V and J are TRBV20-1 and TRBJ2-3; D may be TRBD2 (6 bases). CDR3 size: 15 residues. CDR1 is DFQATT and CDR2 is SNEGSKA in the germline V gene (reference sequence). V was clipped by 6 bases and J by 1 base, with 17 bases between them. The CDR3 loop is CSARPERVGTDTQYF. The CDR3 DNA is TGCAGTGCCCGGCCGGAGCGGGTCGGCACAGATACGCAGTATTTT.

The chain has TRBV27 and TRBJ2-7; no clear D. Trimming removed 8 bases from V and 3 bases from J, with 14 bases in between. This CDR3 region has 13 residues. Germline CDR1 and CDR2: MNHEY and SMNVEV (reference sequence). Here the CDR3 DNA reads TGTGCCAGCGCCATAAGACGGCTCTACGAGCAGTACTTC. Translating it yields CASAIRRLYEQYF.

The V call is TRBV3-1, the J call TRBJ1-4, with a possible D match to TRBD1 (5 bases). Germline CDR1 reads LGHDT; CDR2 reads YNNKEL (reference sequence). CDR3 length equals 15 residues. Trimming took off 4 bases at V and 7 bases at J, with 16 bases between the two ends. The CDR3 region is CASSPTGRNGEKLFF. In nucleotides, the CDR3 is TGTGCCAGCAGCCCAACAGGCCGGAATGGTGAAAAACTGTTTTTT.